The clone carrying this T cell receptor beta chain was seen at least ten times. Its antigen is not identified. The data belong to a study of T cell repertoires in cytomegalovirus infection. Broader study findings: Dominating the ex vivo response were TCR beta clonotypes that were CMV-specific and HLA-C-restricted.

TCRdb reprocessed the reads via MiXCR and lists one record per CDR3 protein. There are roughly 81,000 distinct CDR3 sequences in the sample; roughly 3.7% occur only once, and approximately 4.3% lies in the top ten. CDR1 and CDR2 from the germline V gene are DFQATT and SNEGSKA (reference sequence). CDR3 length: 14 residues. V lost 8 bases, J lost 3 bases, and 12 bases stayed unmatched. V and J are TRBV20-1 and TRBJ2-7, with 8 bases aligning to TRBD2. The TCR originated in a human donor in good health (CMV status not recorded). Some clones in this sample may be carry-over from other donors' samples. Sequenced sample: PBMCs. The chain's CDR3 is CSIYPGGDRYEQYF. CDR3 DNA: TGCAGTATTTATCCGGGGGGGGATCGCTACGAGCAGTACTTC.